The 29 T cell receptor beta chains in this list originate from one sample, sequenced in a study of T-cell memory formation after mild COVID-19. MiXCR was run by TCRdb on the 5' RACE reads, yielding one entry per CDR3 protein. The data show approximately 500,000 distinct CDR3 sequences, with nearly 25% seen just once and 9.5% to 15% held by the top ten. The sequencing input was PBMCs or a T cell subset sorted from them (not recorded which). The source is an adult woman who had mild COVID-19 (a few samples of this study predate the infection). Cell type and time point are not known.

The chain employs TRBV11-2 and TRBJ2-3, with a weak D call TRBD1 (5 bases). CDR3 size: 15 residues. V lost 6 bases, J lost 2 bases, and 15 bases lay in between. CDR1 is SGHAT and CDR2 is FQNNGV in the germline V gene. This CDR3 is CASRGLRVHTDTQYF. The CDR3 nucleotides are TGTGCCAGCAGGGGTCTCAGGGTCCACACAGATACGCAGTATTTT.

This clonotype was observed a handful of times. The CDR3: CASSWTPGDEQFF. The CDR3 coding sequence is TGCGCCAGCAGCTGGACCCCTGGGGATGAGCAGTTCTTC. The chain recombines TRBV5-1 with TRBJ2-1; D gene uncertain. V was clipped by 3 bases and J by 8 bases, with 12 bases between them. Looked up from germline, CDR1 is SGHRS and CDR2 is YFSETQ. This CDR3 spans 13 amino acids.

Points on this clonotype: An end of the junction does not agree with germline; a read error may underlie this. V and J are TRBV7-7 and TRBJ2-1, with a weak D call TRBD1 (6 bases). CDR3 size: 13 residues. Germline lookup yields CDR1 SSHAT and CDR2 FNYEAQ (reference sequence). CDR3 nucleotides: TGTGCTAGCAGGTCGATTTGGGGGACAGAGCAGTTCTTC. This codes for CASRSIWGTEQFF.

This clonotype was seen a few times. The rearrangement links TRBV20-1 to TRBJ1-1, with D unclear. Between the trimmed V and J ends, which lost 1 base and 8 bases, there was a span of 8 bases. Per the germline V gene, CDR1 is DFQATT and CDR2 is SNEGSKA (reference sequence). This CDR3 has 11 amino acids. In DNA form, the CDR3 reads TGCAGTGCTAGAGTTGGTTCCGAAGCTTTCTTT. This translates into CSARVGSEAFF.

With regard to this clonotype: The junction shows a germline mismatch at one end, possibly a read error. CDR3 residues: CAISPGQGIHDF. The CDR3 region has the DNA TGTGCCATCAGCCCGGGACAGGGAATACACGACTTC. The V and J genes are TRBV10-3 and TRBJ2-7; 9 positions agree with TRBD1. From germline, CDR1 is ENHRY and CDR2 SYGVKD. This CDR3 has 12 residues.

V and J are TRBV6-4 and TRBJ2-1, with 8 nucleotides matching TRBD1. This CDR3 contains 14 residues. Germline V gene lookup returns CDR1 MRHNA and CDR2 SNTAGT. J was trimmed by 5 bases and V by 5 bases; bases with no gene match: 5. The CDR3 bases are TGTGCCAGCAGTTTGGACAGGGACCACAATGAGCAGTTCTTC. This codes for CASSLDRDHNEQFF.

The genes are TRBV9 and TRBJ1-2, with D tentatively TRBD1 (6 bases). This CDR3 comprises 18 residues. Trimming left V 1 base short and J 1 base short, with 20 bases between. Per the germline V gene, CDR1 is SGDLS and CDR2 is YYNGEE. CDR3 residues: CASSVNLRQEGDNYGYTF. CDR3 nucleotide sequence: TGTGCCAGCAGCGTAAACCTCCGGCAGGAGGGGGATAACTATGGCTACACCTTC.

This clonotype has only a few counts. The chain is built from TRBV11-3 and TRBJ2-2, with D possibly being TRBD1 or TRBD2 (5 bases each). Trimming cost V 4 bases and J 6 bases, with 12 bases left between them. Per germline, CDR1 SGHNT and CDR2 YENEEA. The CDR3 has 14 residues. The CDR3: CASSYRGVSGELFF. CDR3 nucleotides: TGTGCCAGCAGCTATAGAGGGGTTTCCGGGGAGCTGTTTTTT. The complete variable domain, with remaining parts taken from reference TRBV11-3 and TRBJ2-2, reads EAGVVQSPRYKIIEKKQPVAFWCNPISGHNTLYWYLQNLGQGPELLIRYENEEAVDDSQLPKDRFSAERLKGVDSTLKIQPAELGDSAVYLCASSYRGVSGELFFGEGSRLTVL.

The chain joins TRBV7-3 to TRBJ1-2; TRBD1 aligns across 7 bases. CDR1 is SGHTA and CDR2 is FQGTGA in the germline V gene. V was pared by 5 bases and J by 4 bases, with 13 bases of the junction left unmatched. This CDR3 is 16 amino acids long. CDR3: CASSPEKPGTAYGYTF. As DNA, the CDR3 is TGTGCCAGCAGCCCCGAGAAACCCGGGACAGCCTATGGCTACACCTTC.

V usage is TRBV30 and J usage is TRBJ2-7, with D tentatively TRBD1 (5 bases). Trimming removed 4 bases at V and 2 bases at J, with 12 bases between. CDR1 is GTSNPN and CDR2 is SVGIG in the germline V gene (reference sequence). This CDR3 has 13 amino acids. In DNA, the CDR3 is TGTGCCTGGACCTCACAGGTGACCTACGAGCAGTACTTC. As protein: CAWTSQVTYEQYF.

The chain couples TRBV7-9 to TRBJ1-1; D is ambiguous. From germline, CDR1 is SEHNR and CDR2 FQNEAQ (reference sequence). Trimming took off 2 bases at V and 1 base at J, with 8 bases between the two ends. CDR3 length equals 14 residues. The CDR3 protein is CASSLQQQNTEAFF. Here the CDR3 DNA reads TGTGCCAGCAGCTTACAACAGCAGAACACTGAAGCTTTCTTT. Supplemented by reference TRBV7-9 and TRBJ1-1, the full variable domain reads DTGVSQNPRHKITKRGQNVTFRCDPISEHNRLYWYRQTLGQGPEFLTYFQNEAQLEKSRLLSDRFSAERPKGSFSTLEIQRTEQGDSAMYLCASSLQQQNTEAFFGQGTRLTVV.

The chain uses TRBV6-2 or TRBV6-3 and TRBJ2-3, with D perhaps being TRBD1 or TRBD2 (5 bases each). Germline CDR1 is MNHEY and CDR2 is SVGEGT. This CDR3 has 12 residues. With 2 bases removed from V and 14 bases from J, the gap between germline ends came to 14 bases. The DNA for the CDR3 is TGTGCCAGCAGTTACCCGGGACCTCGTCCGTATTTT. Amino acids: CASSYPGPRPYF.

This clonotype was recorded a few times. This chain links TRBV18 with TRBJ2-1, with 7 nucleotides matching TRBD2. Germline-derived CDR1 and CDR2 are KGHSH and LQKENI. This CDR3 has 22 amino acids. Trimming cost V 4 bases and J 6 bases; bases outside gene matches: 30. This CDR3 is CASSLRRLSGKAPAGPSNEQFF. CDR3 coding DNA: TGTGCCAGCTCACTCCGTCGGTTGAGCGGGAAGGCCCCCGCGGGTCCTTCCAATGAGCAGTTCTTC.

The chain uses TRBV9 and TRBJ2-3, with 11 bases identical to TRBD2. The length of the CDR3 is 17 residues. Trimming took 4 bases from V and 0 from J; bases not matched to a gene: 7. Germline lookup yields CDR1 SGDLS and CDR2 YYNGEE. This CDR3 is CASSPRLAGRSTDTQYF. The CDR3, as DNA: TGTGCCAGCAGCCCCCGACTAGCGGGGAGGAGCACAGATACGCAGTATTTT. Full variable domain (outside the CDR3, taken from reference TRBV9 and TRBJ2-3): DSGVTQTPKHLITATGQRVTLRCSPRSGDLSVYWYQQSLDQGLQFLIQYYNGEERAKGNILERFSAQQFPDLHSELNLSSLELGDSALYFCASSPRLAGRSTDTQYFGPGTRLTVL.

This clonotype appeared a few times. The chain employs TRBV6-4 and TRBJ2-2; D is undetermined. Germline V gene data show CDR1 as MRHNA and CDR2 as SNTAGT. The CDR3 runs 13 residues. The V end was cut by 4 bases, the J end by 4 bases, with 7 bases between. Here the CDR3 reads CASSVSTTGELFF. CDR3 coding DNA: TGTGCCAGCAGTGTTTCTACCACCGGGGAGCTGTTTTTT.

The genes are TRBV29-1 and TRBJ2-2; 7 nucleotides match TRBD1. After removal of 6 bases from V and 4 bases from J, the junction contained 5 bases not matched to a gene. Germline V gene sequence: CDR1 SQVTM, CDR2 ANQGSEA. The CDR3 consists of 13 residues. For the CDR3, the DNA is TGCAGCGTGTACAGGGGTGGCACCGGGGAGCTGTTTTTT. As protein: CSVYRGGTGELFF.

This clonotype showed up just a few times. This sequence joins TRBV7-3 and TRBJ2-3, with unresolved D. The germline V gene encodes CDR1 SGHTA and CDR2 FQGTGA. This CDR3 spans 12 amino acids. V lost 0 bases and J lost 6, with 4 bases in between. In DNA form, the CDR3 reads TGTGCCAGCAGCTTAACGTTCGATACGCAGTATTTT. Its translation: CASSLTFDTQYF. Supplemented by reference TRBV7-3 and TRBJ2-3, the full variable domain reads GAGVSQTPSNKVTEKGKYVELRCDPISGHTALYWYRQSLGQGPEFLIYFQGTGAADDSGLPNDRFFAVRPEGSVSTLKIQRTERGDSAVYLCASSLTFDTQYFGPGTRLTVL.

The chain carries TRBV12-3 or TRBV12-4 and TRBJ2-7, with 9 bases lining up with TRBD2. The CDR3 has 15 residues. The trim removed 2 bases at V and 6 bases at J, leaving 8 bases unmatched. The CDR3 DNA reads TGTGCCAGCAGTTTAATAAGCGGGAGGATAGGCGAGCAGTACTTC. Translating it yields CASSLISGRIGEQYF.

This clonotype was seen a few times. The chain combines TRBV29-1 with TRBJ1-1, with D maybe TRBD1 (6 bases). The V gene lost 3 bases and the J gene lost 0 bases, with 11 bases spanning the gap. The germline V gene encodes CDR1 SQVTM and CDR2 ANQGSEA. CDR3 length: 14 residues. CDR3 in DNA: TGCAGCGTTGAGGGGGCCGACATGAACACTGAAGCTTTCTTT. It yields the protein CSVEGADMNTEAFF.

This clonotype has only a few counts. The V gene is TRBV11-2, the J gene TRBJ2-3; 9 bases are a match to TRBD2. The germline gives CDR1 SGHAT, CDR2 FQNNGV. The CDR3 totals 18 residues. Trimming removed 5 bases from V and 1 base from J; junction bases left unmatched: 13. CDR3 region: CASSQTVVSGGRTDTQYF. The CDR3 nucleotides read TGTGCCAGCAGCCAGACCGTCGTTAGCGGGGGTCGCACAGATACGCAGTATTTT.

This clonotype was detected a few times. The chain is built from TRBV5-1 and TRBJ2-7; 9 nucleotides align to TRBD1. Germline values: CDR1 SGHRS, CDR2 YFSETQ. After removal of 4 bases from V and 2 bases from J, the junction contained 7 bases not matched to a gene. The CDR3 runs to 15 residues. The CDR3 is CASSKSRDRAYEQYF. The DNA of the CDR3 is TGCGCCAGCAGCAAATCCCGGGACAGGGCCTACGAGCAGTACTTC.

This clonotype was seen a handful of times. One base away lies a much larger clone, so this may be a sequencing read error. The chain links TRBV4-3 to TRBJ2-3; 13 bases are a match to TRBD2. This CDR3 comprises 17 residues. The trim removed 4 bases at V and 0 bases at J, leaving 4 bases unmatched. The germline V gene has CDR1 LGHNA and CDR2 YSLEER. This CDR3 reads CASSLGLAGTSTDTQYF. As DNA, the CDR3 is TGCGCCAGCAGCCTGGGACTAGCGGGAACTAGCACAGATACGCAGTATTTT.

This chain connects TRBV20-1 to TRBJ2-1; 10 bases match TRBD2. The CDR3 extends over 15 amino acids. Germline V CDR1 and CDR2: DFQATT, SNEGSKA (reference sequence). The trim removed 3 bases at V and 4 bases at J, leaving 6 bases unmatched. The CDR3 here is CSARASSGGYNEQFF. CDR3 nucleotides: TGCAGTGCTAGGGCTTCTAGCGGGGGTTACAATGAGCAGTTCTTC.

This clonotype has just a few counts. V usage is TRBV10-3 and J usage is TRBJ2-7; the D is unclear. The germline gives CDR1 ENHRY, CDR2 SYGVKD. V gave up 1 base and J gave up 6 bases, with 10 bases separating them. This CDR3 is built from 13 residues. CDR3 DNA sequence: TGTGCCATCAGTGAGTTGGAACAAGGCGAGCAGTACTTC. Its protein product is CAISELEQGEQYF.

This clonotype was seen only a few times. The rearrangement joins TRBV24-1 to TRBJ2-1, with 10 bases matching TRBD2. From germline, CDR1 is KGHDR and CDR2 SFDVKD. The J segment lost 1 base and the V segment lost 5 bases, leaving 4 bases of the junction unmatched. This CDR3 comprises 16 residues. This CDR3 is CATSGATSGSYNEQFF. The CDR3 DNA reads TGTGCCACCAGTGGGGCGACTAGCGGGTCCTACAATGAGCAGTTCTTC.

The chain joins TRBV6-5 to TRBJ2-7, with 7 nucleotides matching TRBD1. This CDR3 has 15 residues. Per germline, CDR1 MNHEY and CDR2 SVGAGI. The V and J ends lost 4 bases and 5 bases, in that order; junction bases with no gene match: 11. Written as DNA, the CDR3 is TGTGCCAGCAGTTCCTACGGGACAGAGTTAAACGAGCAGTACTTC. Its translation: CASSSYGTELNEQYF.

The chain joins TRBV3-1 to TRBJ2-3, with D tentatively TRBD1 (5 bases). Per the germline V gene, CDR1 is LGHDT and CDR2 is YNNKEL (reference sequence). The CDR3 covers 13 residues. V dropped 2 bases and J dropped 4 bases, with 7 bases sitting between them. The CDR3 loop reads CASSQRGPDTQYF. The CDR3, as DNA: TGTGCCAGCAGCCAAAGGGGCCCAGATACGCAGTATTTT.

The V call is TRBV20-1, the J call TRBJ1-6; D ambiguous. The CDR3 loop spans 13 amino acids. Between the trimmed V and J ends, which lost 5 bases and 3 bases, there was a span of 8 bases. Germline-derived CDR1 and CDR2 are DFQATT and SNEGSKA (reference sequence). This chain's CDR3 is CSAQSDYNSPLHF. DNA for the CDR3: TGCAGTGCTCAATCCGACTATAATTCACCCCTCCACTTT.

In DNA form, the CDR3 reads TGCGCCAGCAGCCAAGATGGGAATGGACAGGGTTCCCCTGAGACCCAGTACTTC. Translating it yields CASSQDGNGQGSPETQYF. The chain uses TRBV4-1 and TRBJ2-5, with 8 bases matching TRBD1. The CDR3 covers 18 residues. After removal of 0 bases from V and 5 bases from J, the junction contained 14 bases not matched to a gene. CDR1 MGHRA and CDR2 YSYEKL come from the germline V gene.